These 24 T cell receptor beta chains came from one sample sequenced in a study of blood T cell repertoires in COVID-19. Data came from immunoSEQ multiplex PCR; TCRdb stores just in-frame clones and leaves some out. The sample holds 470,000 or so clones, more than 85% seen once. The sequenced sample was peripheral blood. All receptors derive from a woman under 40 with acute or convalescent COVID-19.

The J gene is TRBJ2-7, the V gene TRBV29-1, with 9 bases aligning to TRBD1. Germline V lookup: CDR1 SQVTM, CDR2 ANQGSEA. The CDR3 totals 15 residues. After removal of 0 bases from V and 1 base from J, the junction contained 4 bases not matched to a gene. The CDR3 nucleotides are TGCAGCGTTGAAGATAAACAGGGGGCTTCCTACGAGCAGTACTTC. It is translated as CSVEDKQGASYEQYF.

This chain uses TRBV29-1 with TRBJ2-1; 9 nucleotides line up with TRBD2. The V gene's germline CDR1 is SQVTM and CDR2 ANQGSEA. With V trimmed by 3 bases and J by 6 bases, 6 bases remained unmatched. There are 14 residues in the CDR3. For the CDR3, the DNA is TGCAGCGTTGATTTGTTTAGCGGGGGCAATGAGCAGTTCTTC. Amino acid sequence: CSVDLFSGGNEQFF.

V and J are TRBV19 and TRBJ2-3; 8 positions agree with TRBD1. The CDR3 loop spans 14 amino acids. Looked up from germline, CDR1 is LNHDA and CDR2 is SQIVND (reference sequence). Trimming removed 5 bases from V and 1 base from J; junction bases left unmatched: 2. The chain's CDR3 is CASSLGQGTDTQYF. CDR3 nucleotides: TGTGCCAGTAGTCTGGGACAGGGCACAGATACGCAGTATTTT.

V is TRBV2 and J is TRBJ1-1; D gene ambiguous. Germline V gives CDR1 SNHLY, CDR2 FYNNEI. The CDR3 length is 11 residues. V was cut by 6 bases and J by 5 bases, with 7 bases left in between. DNA for the CDR3: TGTGCCAGCAGCGGTCGTACTGAAGCTTTCTTT. This sequence encodes CASSGRTEAFF.

V usage is TRBV4-1 and J usage is TRBJ2-2; D not certain. This CDR3 region has 15 residues. V lost 0 bases to trimming and J lost 4 bases, with 9 bases between them. Germline lookup yields CDR1 MGHRA and CDR2 YSYEKL. Written as DNA, the CDR3 is TGCGCCAGCAGCCAAGAGAACAGCCTCACCGGGGAGCTGTTTTTT. It codes for CASSQENSLTGELFF.

This chain links TRBV5-1 with TRBJ1-1, with 8 bases fitting TRBD1. The V gene end was trimmed by 2 bases and the J gene end by 1 base; junction bases not matched to a gene: 4. The germline V gene has CDR1 SGHRS and CDR2 YFSETQ. This CDR3 region has 15 residues. The CDR3 DNA reads TGCGCCAGCAGCTTACCGGGACAGGCGAACACTGAAGCTTTCTTT. Translating gives CASSLPGQANTEAFF.

The chain combines TRBV20-1 with TRBJ2-5; the D gene is possibly TRBD1 (6 bases). The CDR3 is made up of 15 amino acids. Germline CDR1 DFQATT, CDR2 SNEGSKA (reference sequence). V was shortened by 3 bases and J by 6 bases, with 20 bases between the two germline ends. Here the CDR3 reads CSASLGRGSIQTQYF. The CDR3, as DNA: TGCAGTGCTAGTCTTGGCAGGGGTTCAATTCAGACCCAGTACTTC.

J is TRBJ2-1 and V is TRBV6-5; 7 bases map to TRBD1. This CDR3 spans 15 amino acids. J lost 5 bases, V lost 6 bases, and 10 bases had no gene match. The germline V gene encodes CDR1 MNHEY and CDR2 SVGAGI. The CDR3 DNA reads TGTGCCAGCAGACTCGACAGGGAAGAGGACAATGAGCAGTTCTTC. Its translation: CASRLDREEDNEQFF.

The J gene is TRBJ2-5, the V gene TRBV11-1; tentative D call: TRBD2 (5 bases). CDR1 SGHAT and CDR2 FQDESV come from the germline V gene (reference sequence). This CDR3 comprises 15 residues. Deletions cut 2 bases from V and 5 bases from J, with 15 bases between. CDR3: CASSLMQARGETQYF. The CDR3 nucleotides are TGTGCCAGCAGCTTAATGCAGGCCCGAGGGGAGACCCAGTACTTC. Combining the CDR3 with reference TRBV11-1 and TRBJ2-5 gives the whole variable domain EAEVAQSPRYKITEKSQAVAFWCDPISGHATLYWYRQILGQGPELLVQFQDESVVDDSQLPKDRFSAERLKGVDSTLKIQPAELGDSAMYLCASSLMQARGETQYFGPGTRLLVL.

This clone was recorded once. The chain links TRBV6-6 to TRBJ1-2, with TRBD1 identical over 7 bases. CDR3 length: 14 residues. CDR1 is MNHNY and CDR2 is SVGAGI in the germline V gene (reference sequence). J was trimmed by 5 bases and V by 0 bases; bases with no gene match: 3. The CDR3 loop reads CASSYSGTAYGYTF. CDR3 DNA: TGTGCCAGCAGTTACTCCGGGACAGCTTATGGCTACACCTTC.

This clone was detected only once. The V call is TRBV28, the J call TRBJ1-5; D gene uncertain. Between the trimmed V and J ends, which lost 5 bases and 11 bases, there was a span of 19 bases. Germline V CDR1 and CDR2: MDHEN, SYDVKM. This CDR3 comprises 14 residues. As DNA, the CDR3 is TGTGCCAGCAGTCCCTTAGCGGGCGGTCTAGCCCAGCATTTT. It encodes CASSPLAGGLAQHF.

This chain connects TRBV6-5 to TRBJ1-5; D remains unclear. V was pared by 7 bases and J by 3 bases, with 10 bases between. The CDR3 is 13 residues long. Looked up from germline, CDR1 is MNHEY and CDR2 is SVGAGI. The CDR3 here is CASIEGSNQPQHF. CDR3 sequence (DNA): TGTGCCAGCATCGAGGGTTCCAATCAGCCCCAGCATTTT.

The CDR3 region is CASSLGAGGIYNEQFF. DNA for the CDR3: TGTGCCAGCAGTTTGGGGGCGGGGGGCATTTACAATGAGCAGTTCTTC. The rearrangement joins TRBV27 to TRBJ2-1, with 8 bases lining up with TRBD2. Germline lookup yields CDR1 MNHEY and CDR2 SMNVEV (reference sequence). The length of the CDR3 is 16 residues. V gave up 3 bases and J gave up 4 bases; unmatched junction bases: 8.

This rearrangement joins TRBV6-5 to TRBJ1-2; 7 bases agree with TRBD1. J was trimmed by 2 bases and V by 0 bases; bases with no gene match: 3. This CDR3 has 15 amino acids. Germline CDR1 and CDR2: MNHEY and SVGAGI. The CDR3 coding sequence is TGTGCCAGCAGTTACTCGAAGGGGGCGAACTATGGCTACACCTTC. It encodes CASSYSKGANYGYTF.

J is TRBJ1-6 and V is TRBV6-5; D may be TRBD1 (5 bases). CDR3 size: 16 residues. CDR1 is MNHEY and CDR2 is SVGAGI in the germline V gene. V was trimmed by 2 bases and J by 10 bases, leaving 18 bases between them. CDR3 protein: CASSYTAPGELSPLHF. Here the CDR3 DNA reads TGTGCCAGCAGTTACACCGCCCCGGGGGAGTTGTCACCCCTCCACTTT.

This clone came up a few times. The chain combines TRBV30 with TRBJ2-1; weak D call: TRBD1 (5 bases). The CDR3 extends over 16 amino acids. V was cut by 1 base and J by 9 bases, with 22 bases left in between. CDR1 and CDR2 from the germline V gene are GTSNPN and SVGIG (reference sequence). In DNA form, the CDR3 reads TGTGCCTGGAGTGCCTCGTTCCGGGTAGGGGCTAGTGAGCAGTTCTTC. Translated: CAWSASFRVGASEQFF.

V and J are TRBV28 and TRBJ2-5; 9 positions match TRBD2. With V trimmed by 6 bases and J by 5 bases, 7 bases remained unmatched. The CDR3 has 14 amino acids. Looked up from germline, CDR1 is MDHEN and CDR2 is SYDVKM. The CDR3 nucleotides read TGTGCCAGCAGCCCTAGCGGGGCTCTTGAGACCCAGTACTTC. Amino acid sequence: CASSPSGALETQYF.

This clone was observed a single time. This chain links TRBV29-1 with TRBJ1-2, with TRBD1 identical over 8 bases. The V segment lost 6 bases and the J segment 2 bases; nucleotides outside the gene matches: 8. The CDR3 extends over 14 amino acids. Germline values: CDR1 SQVTM, CDR2 ANQGSEA. This chain's CDR3 is CSVTKDRVNYGYTF. The CDR3 region has the DNA TGCAGCGTAACCAAGGACAGGGTGAACTATGGCTACACCTTC.

This clone has just one count. The chain has TRBV5-1 and TRBJ1-1, with 7 bases aligning to TRBD1. The CDR3 spans 14 residues. V shed 0 bases and J 8 bases; nucleotides not matched to a gene: 7. CDR1 SGHRS and CDR2 YFSETQ come from the germline V gene. CDR3 amino acids: CASSLAGTEIEAFF. DNA of the CDR3: TGCGCCAGCAGCTTGGCCGGGACAGAGATAGAAGCTTTCTTT.

The chain employs TRBV3-1 (or the pseudogene TRBV3-2) and TRBJ1-4, with 12 nucleotides matching TRBD1. CDR1 and CDR2 from the germline V gene are LGHDT and YNNKEL (reference sequence). V was pared by 1 base and J by 8 bases, with 11 bases of the junction left unmatched. This CDR3 is built from 18 residues. The CDR3 nucleotides read TGTGCCAGCAGCCAAGCCGGGACAGGGGGCGTGGGATACGAAAAACTGTTTTTT. The encoded protein is CASSQAGTGGVGYEKLFF.

The chain couples TRBV18 to TRBJ2-7; no clear D. CDR3 length: 15 residues. Trimming pared 1 base from V and 4 bases from J, leaving 14 bases between. The V gene's germline CDR1 is KGHSH and CDR2 LQKENI. CDR3 sequence reads: CASSPRQAASYEQYF. The DNA of the CDR3 is TGTGCCAGCTCACCACGGCAGGCAGCCAGTTACGAGCAGTACTTC.

The rearrangement joins TRBV6-1 to TRBJ1-3; TRBD1 is a possible D gene (6 bases). CDR3 length equals 16 residues. Germline values: CDR1 MNHNS, CDR2 SASEGT. V dropped 4 bases and J dropped 3 bases, with 16 bases sitting between them. As DNA, the CDR3 is TGTGCCAGCAGTGTCCACACCAGGGGATTTGGAAACACCATATATTTT. Amino acid sequence: CASSVHTRGFGNTIYF.

The genes are TRBV5-4 and TRBJ2-5, with 7 bases matching TRBD1. The CDR3 has 15 amino acids. V was pared by 5 bases and J by 2 bases, with 9 bases of the junction left unmatched. Germline CDR1 reads SGHNT; CDR2 reads YYREEE (reference sequence). The CDR3 DNA is TGTGCCAGCAGTCAGACGACAGGGACACAAGAGACCCAGTACTTC. It yields the protein CASSQTTGTQETQYF.

The genes are TRBV7-3 and TRBJ2-6; the D gene is possibly TRBD1 (6 bases). The V gene lost 3 bases and the J gene lost 1 base, with 7 bases spanning the gap. Germline values: CDR1 SGHTA, CDR2 FQGTGA. The CDR3 has 15 amino acids. Here the CDR3 reads CASSFQGSGANVLTF. The DNA of the CDR3 is TGTGCCAGCAGCTTCCAGGGGTCTGGGGCCAACGTCCTGACTTTC.